The subject of this entry is one T cell receptor (beta chain). Original processing methods: Amplification from reference gene primers served as the basis for estimated nucleated cell counts. Sequencing was performed with immunoSEQ multiplex PCR; in TCRdb, only in-frame clones are kept and a portion is missing. V and J calls and clone size follow that table, whereas D and trimming were derived from the DNA. The sample gives about 150,000 clones, roughly 89% of which show up once; around 2.9% is in the top ten. The V gene end was trimmed by 4 bases and the J gene end by 0 bases; junction bases not matched to a gene: 7. Germline-derived CDR1 and CDR2 are KGHSH and LQKENI. The CDR3 loop spans 18 amino acids. These data belong to a study of blood T cell repertoires in COVID-19.

The clonotype comes from a man aged 60-69 years with active or convalescent COVID-19. This chain uses TRBV18 with TRBJ2-7, with 15 bases that match TRBD2. Sequenced: peripheral blood. Here the CDR3 DNA reads TGTGCCAGCTCACGTGGGACTAGCGGGGGGAAGGGCTCCTACGAGCAGTACTTC. Translated, it gives CASSRGTSGGKGSYEQYF.